These 9 T cell receptor beta chains share one sample of origin, sequenced in a study of shared clonotypes between healthy human individuals. Clones were read by immunoSEQ multiplex PCR, and TCRdb kept only the in-frame ones, dropping some. The data show roughly 2.4 million clones, 90% to 96% seen once. Specimen: naive CD4+ T cells sorted from blood. Documented subset: CD45RA+ positively selected. Receptors originate from a man aged 18 to 29 in good health.

As to this clone: The identical CDR3 is also encoded by other nucleotide sequences in the sample. The chain employs TRBV30 and TRBJ1-5; weak D call: TRBD1 (6 bases). The V and J ends lost 1 base and 4 bases respectively, with 8 bases between them. Per germline, CDR1 GTSNPN and CDR2 SVGIG (reference sequence). The CDR3 totals 13 residues. This CDR3 reads CAWSEGGNQPQHF. CDR3 sequence (DNA): TGTGCCTGGAGTGAAGGGGGGAATCAGCCCCAGCATTTT.

V is TRBV6-1 and J is TRBJ2-7, with TRBD1 identical over 8 bases. The germline V gene has CDR1 MNHNS and CDR2 SASEGT. The CDR3 sequence is 16 residues long. V trimming: 3 bases; J trimming: 5 bases; junction bases outside the gene matches: 12. DNA of the CDR3: TGTGCCAGCAGTGAGCTGACAGGGGTGAGGGCCCACGAGCAGTACTTC. Protein: CASSELTGVRAHEQYF.

The chain combines TRBV19 with TRBJ2-2; 10 nucleotides match TRBD2. From germline, CDR1 is LNHDA and CDR2 SQIVND (reference sequence). The CDR3 extends over 18 amino acids. Unmatched junction bases numbered 13, after V lost 7 bases and J lost 2 bases. The CDR3: CASITTGLAGANTGELFF. CDR3 in DNA: TGTGCCAGTATTACTACGGGGCTAGCGGGGGCAAACACCGGGGAGCTGTTTTTT.

A note on this clone: Different DNA sequences within this sample yield the same CDR3. This rearrangement joins TRBV30 to TRBJ1-6; TRBD1 matches at 7 bases. V shed 8 bases and J 5 bases; nucleotides not matched to a gene: 3. The germline V gene has CDR1 GTSNPN and CDR2 SVGIG (reference sequence). There are 12 residues in the CDR3. CDR3 residues: CASDRDNSPLHF. The CDR3 DNA reads as TGTGCCAGTGACAGGGATAATTCACCCCTCCACTTT.

This sequence joins TRBV29-1 and TRBJ2-5; 7 bases map to TRBD2. This CDR3 comprises 12 residues. CDR1 is SQVTM and CDR2 is ANQGSEA in the germline V gene. Trimming took 5 bases from V and 4 from J; bases not matched to a gene: 4. In DNA, the CDR3 is TGCAGCGTTATAATAGCGGGAGAGACCCAGTACTTC. Amino acids: CSVIIAGETQYF.

Note on this clone: Other DNA sequences of this sample code for an identical CDR3. The chain employs TRBV4-3 and TRBJ2-7; D not certain. From germline, CDR1 is LGHNA and CDR2 YSLEER. V lost 0 bases, J lost 3 bases, and 9 bases lay in between. The CDR3 sequence is 14 residues long. This CDR3 is CASSQELGSYEQYF. CDR3 DNA sequence: TGCGCCAGCAGCCAAGAACTGGGCAGCTACGAGCAGTACTTC.

This chain joins TRBV28 and TRBJ2-5, with 10 bases aligning to TRBD2. The CDR3 runs 20 residues. CDR1 is MDHEN and CDR2 is SYDVKM in the germline V gene. The V and J ends lost 2 bases and 2 bases, in that order; junction bases with no gene match: 17. DNA for the CDR3: TGTGCCAGCAGTTTAACGATGTGGCTAGCGGGGGAAGTCTCTCAAGAGACCCAGTACTTC. Encoded protein: CASSLTMWLAGEVSQETQYF.

This sequence joins TRBV7-9 and TRBJ1-4; D gene ambiguous. This CDR3 has 15 amino acids. CDR1 is SEHNR, CDR2 FQNEAQ, per germline (reference sequence). Trimming removed 1 base from V and 7 bases from J, with 13 bases in between. CDR3 nucleotide sequence: TGTGCCAGCAGCTTAGGGAGGGTCGAGGTTGAAAAACTGTTTTTT. This translates into CASSLGRVEVEKLFF.

The chain couples TRBV30 to TRBJ1-4; D possibly corresponds to TRBD1 (6 bases). The CDR3 is 12 residues long. Germline V gene data show CDR1 as GTSNPN and CDR2 as SVGIG (reference sequence). V dropped 4 bases and J dropped 6 bases, with 9 bases sitting between them. CDR3 nucleotide sequence: TGTGCCTGGAACAGGGTAGATGAAAAACTGTTTTTT. This sequence encodes CAWNRVDEKLFF. The full variable domain, its missing parts supplied by reference TRBV30 and TRBJ1-4, is SQTIHQWPATLVQPVGSPLSLECTVEGTSNPNLYWYRQAAGRGLQLLFYSVGIGQISSEVPQNLSASRPQDRQFILSSKKLLLSDSGFYLCAWNRVDEKLFFGSGTQLSVL.